This T cell receptor (beta chain) was captured by sequencing in a study of human T cells and chemical hapten exposure. As for time point: patch test 1, 2 weeks after DPC sensitization. Sample treatment: therapeutic diphenylcyclopropenone sensitization with weekly scalp DPC. Original handling: A typical sample had 95,638 TCRs, with roughly 23,224 to 700,000 overall. TCRdb reanalysed the RACE reads using MiXCR and keeps one entry per CDR3 protein. These V and J calls are TCRdb output, not the study's own analysis. The table records 100,000 to 150,000 distinct CDR3 sequences, approximately 13% of them present only once. Germline CDR1 MDHEN, CDR2 SYDVKM. The CDR3 runs 18 residues. The J segment lost 8 bases and the V segment lost 4 bases, leaving 16 bases of the junction unmatched.

The V gene is TRBV28, the J gene TRBJ2-2; TRBD1 aligns across 10 bases. This sequence originates from a man aged 18-30 years with alopecia areata. Some clones in this sample may be carry-over from other donors' samples. The starting material was whole blood, obtained in connection with sensitization to the hapten diphenylcyclopropenone (DPC). The CDR3 sequence is CASSSQSTGTGVVGELFF. The CDR3 bases are TGTGCCAGCAGTTCCCAGAGTACCGGGACAGGGGTTGTGGGGGAGCTGTTTTTT.